This T cell receptor (beta chain) was obtained from a study of early T cells in non-severe SARS-CoV-2 infection. Study information: RNA in bulk from unsorted whole blood was sequenced, and chains were unpaired.

CDR1 SGHVS and CDR2 FQNEAQ come from the germline V gene. The CDR3 extends over 17 amino acids. With 1 base removed from V and 8 bases from J, the gap between germline ends came to 23 bases. This clonotype was found a few times. Individual cDNA molecules received unique molecular identifiers during library preparation. TCRdb analysed the 5' RACE reads with MiXCR anew, one entry per CDR3 protein. Counted here are roughly 57,000 distinct CDR3 sequences, around 13% occurring once; the ten biggest clones make up about 1.4%. The source material was whole blood. This receptor was identified in an adult who was a healthcare worker with PCR-confirmed SARS-CoV-2 infection or an uninfected control (not recorded which). The rearrangement joins TRBV7-8 to TRBJ1-1; no firm D call. The CDR3 is CASSLGAGLFGQIEAFF. The CDR3 nucleotides read TGTGCCAGCAGCTTAGGGGCAGGTCTTTTTGGGCAAATCGAAGCTTTCTTT.